These T cell receptor beta chains were read from a single sample in a study of OX40 agonist ivuxolimab in advanced cancers. TCRdb keeps only in-frame clones here, not all; method: immunoSEQ multiplex PCR. The table lists 50,000 to 60,000 clones, roughly nine tenths of them singletons. The sequences come from CD4+ or CD8+ T cells sorted from blood, collected in a trial of the OX40 agonist ivuxolimab. All receptors derive from an adult with an advanced solid tumor such as melanoma, head and neck, liver or kidney cancer. CDR3s include the opening cysteine and the closing phenylalanine or tryptophan. Only some rows state a clone size, as once, few, many or a class for expanded clones.

clone size | J gene | V gene | CDR3 protein
few | TRBJ1-2 | TRBV4-1 | CASSQDGGASRYTF
- | TRBJ1-1 | TRBV6-5 | CASRYPGRGPGDEAFF
- | TRBJ1-2 | TRBV2 | CASGGEGSKVGGYTF
- | TRBJ2-1 | TRBV28 | CASRVRAGTGDNEQFF
- | TRBJ2-7 | TRBV30 | CAWRERGRSYEQYF
- | TRBJ2-1 | TRBV27 | CASTITQGAGEQFF
- | TRBJ1-5 | TRBV7-2 | CASSLGQGAQVPQHF
- | TRBJ2-2 | TRBV7-9 | CASSGEVTGELFF
- | TRBJ1-6 | TRBV19 | CASSRMQVDGGPLHF
- | TRBJ2-5 | TRBV29-1 | CSVGTVQETQYF
- | TRBJ2-6 | TRBV25-1 | CASSEFDSGANVLTF
- | TRBJ2-2 | TRBV29-1 | CSVEYGDRSHTGELFF
- | TRBJ1-1 | TRBV11-2 | CASSLALKGTEAFF
few | TRBJ2-7 | TRBV12-5 | CASAADYEQYF
medium-sized | TRBJ1-2 | TRBV6-1 | CASNRAGVGYTF
- | TRBJ2-3 | TRBV29-1 | CSLGTSGGHRTQYF
- | TRBJ1-2 | TRBV10-3 | CAISRDRAFYGYTF
- | TRBJ1-5 | TRBV10-3 | CAISESRASSNQPQHF
- | TRBJ2-5 | TRBV30 | CSLKRGYETQYF
- | TRBJ2-3 | TRBV19 | CASSIGGLADTQYF
- | TRBJ1-1 | TRBV5-6 | CASSRENRDLAFF
- | TRBJ2-5 | TRBV11-3 | CASSSRGSRETQYF